This TCR beta chain was profiled in a study of shared clonotypes between healthy human individuals. The study's findings and limits: Estimated richness was generally greater in naive than memory subsets.

Regarding this clone: The antigen is undetermined.

Germline V lookup: CDR1 MGHRA, CDR2 YSYEKL. The CDR3 extends over 16 amino acids. V was clipped by 1 base and J by 2 bases; unmatched bases: 8. The study ran the assay at deep level. Authors' analysis steps: ImmunoSEQ junction-only sequences lacked quality scores, so their filtering differed. Sequenced by immunoSEQ multiplex PCR; TCRdb stores in-frame clones only, minus some. V, J and clone size are those of that table, while D and trimming were read from the DNA. This table holds approximately 720,000 clones, around 72% found once. Sequencing was carried out using memory CD4+ T cells sorted from blood. Subset meaning: CD45RA-negative fraction. The chain couples TRBV4-1 to TRBJ2-7; the match to TRBD2 covers 7 bases. The receptor was isolated from a woman aged 25 to 45 in good health. The CDR3 DNA follows: TGCGCCAGCAGCCAAGCACATACCGGGACTACCTACGAGCAGTACTTC. Encoded protein: CASSQAHTGTTYEQYF.